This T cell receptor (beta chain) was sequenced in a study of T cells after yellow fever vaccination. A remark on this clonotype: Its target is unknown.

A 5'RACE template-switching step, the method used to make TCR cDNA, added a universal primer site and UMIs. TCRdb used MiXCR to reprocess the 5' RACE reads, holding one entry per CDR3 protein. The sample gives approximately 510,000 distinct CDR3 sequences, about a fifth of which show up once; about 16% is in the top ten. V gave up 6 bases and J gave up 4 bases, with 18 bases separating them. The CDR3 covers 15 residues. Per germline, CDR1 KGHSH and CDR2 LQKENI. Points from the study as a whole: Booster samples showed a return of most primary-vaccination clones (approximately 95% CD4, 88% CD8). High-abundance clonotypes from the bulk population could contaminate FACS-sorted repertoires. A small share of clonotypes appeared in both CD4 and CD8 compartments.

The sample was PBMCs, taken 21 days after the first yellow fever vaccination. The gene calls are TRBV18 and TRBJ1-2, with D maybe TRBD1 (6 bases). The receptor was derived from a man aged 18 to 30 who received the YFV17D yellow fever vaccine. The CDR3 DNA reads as TGTGCCAGCTCGTCCATGAGCGGGGGCTCCTATGGCTACACCTTC. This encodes CASSSMSGGSYGYTF.